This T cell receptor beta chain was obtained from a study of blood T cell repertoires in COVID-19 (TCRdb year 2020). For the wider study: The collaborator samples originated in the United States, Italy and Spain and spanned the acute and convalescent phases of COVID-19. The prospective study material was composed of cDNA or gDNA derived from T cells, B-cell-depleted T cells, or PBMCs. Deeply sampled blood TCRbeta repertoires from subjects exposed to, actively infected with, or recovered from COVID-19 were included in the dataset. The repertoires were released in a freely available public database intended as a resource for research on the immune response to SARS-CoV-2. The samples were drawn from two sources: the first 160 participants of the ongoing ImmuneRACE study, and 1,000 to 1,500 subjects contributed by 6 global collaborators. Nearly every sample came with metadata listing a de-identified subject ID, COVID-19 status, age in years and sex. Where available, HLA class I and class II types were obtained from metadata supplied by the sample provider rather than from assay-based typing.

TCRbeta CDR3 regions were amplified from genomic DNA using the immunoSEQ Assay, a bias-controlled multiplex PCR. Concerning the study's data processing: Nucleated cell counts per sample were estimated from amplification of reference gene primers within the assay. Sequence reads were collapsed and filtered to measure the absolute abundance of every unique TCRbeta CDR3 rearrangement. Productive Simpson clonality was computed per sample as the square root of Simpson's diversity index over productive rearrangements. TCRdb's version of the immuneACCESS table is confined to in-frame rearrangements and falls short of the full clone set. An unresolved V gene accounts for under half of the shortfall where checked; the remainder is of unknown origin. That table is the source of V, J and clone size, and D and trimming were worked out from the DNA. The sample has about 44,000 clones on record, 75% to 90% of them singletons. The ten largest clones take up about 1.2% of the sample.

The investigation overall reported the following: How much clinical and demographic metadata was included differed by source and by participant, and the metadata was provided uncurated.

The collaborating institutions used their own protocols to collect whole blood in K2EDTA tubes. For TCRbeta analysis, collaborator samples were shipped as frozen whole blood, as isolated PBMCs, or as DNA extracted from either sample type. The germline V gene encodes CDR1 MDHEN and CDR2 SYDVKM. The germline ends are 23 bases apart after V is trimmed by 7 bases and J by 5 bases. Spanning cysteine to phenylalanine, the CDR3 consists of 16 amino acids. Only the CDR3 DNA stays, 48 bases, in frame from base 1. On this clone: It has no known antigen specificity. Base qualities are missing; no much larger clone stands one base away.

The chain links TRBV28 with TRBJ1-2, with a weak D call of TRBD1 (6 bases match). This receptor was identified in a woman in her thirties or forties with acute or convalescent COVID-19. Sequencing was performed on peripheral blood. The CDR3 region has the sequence CASMTSGAQYYYGYTF. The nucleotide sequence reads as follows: TGTGCCAGCATGACCTCAGGGGCGCAGTATTATTATGGCTACACCTTC.